Below are 13 T cell receptor beta chains sequenced from a single sample in a study of glioma-infiltrating T cells. TCR alpha and beta CDR3 regions were amplified from RNA using iRepertoire nested multiplex PCR. A single record per CDR3 protein comes from TCRdb applying MiXCR to the multiplex PCR reads. The sample contains around 20,000 distinct CDR3 sequences, approximately 25% of which appear only once. The sample consisted of glioma tissue, nonneoplastic brain tissue, or PBMCs (not recorded which). The receptors derive from a human donor with low-grade glioma or glioblastoma, undergoing nonglioma brain surgery, or in good health (not recorded which).

This clonotype has at least ten counts. This sequence joins TRBV6-1 and TRBJ2-6; D call uncertain. CDR1 and CDR2 from the germline V gene are MNHNS and SASEGT. The CDR3 is 18 amino acids. The V gene lost 5 bases and the J gene lost 2 bases, with 19 bases spanning the gap. CDR3 protein: CASSPPGLKRAGANVLTF. DNA of the CDR3: TGTGCCAGCAGTCCCCCCGGCTTAAAACGGGCTGGGGCCAACGTCCTGACTTTC.

J is TRBJ1-1 and V is TRBV28; D gene unclear. The V and J ends lost 6 bases and 4 bases respectively, with 12 bases between them. CDR1 is MDHEN and CDR2 is SYDVKM in the germline V gene. The CDR3 loop spans 13 amino acids. DNA of the CDR3: TGTGCCAGCAGGTCCGCTCGGGTCACTGAAGCTTTCTTT. Translation gives CASRSARVTEAFF. The whole variable domain, remainder taken from reference TRBV28 and TRBJ1-1, is DVKVTQSSRYLVKRTGEKVFLECVQDMDHENMFWYRQDPGLGLRLIYFSYDVKMKEKGDIPEGYSVSREKKERFSLILESASTNQTSMYLCASRSARVTEAFFGQGTRLTVV.

This clonotype was seen a few times. The chain employs TRBV5-4 and TRBJ2-5; the match to TRBD1 covers 7 bases. The length of the CDR3 is 17 residues. CDR1 is SGHNT and CDR2 is YYREEE in the germline V gene (reference sequence). The J segment lost 3 bases and the V segment lost 1 base, leaving 12 bases of the junction unmatched. In nucleotides, the CDR3 is TGTGCCAGCAGCTTGCTTCCCCGGGACAGCTACAAAGAGACCCAGTACTTC. Protein: CASSLLPRDSYKETQYF. Supplemented by reference TRBV5-4 and TRBJ2-5, the full variable domain reads ETGVTQSPTHLIKTRGQQVTLRCSSQSGHNTVSWYQQALGQGPQFIFQYYREEENGRGNFPPRFSGLQFPNYSSELNVNALELDDSALYLCASSLLPRDSYKETQYFGPGTRLLVL.

This clonotype occurred a few times. This sequence joins TRBV10-1 and TRBJ1-3; 7 bases line up with TRBD1. Per the germline V gene, CDR1 is WNHNN and CDR2 is SYGVQD (reference sequence). Germline trimming cut 7 bases from V and 4 bases from J; bases unmatched to any gene: 4. This CDR3 comprises 13 residues. The CDR3 nucleotides read TGCGCCAGCATTGGACAGGTCGGAAACACCATATATTTT. It codes for CASIGQVGNTIYF.

This clonotype was recorded only once. A much more abundant neighbour one base away suggests this may be a read error. The V and J genes are TRBV7-2 and TRBJ2-1; D is uncertain. The CDR3 sequence is 13 residues long. Per the germline V gene, CDR1 is SGHTA and CDR2 is FQGNSA. The CDR3 loop reads CASSLEVFNEKFF. The CDR3 DNA reads TGTGCCAGCAGCTTAGAGGTTTTCAATGAGAAGTTCTTC.

This clonotype is categorized as medium-sized. J is TRBJ1-1 and V is TRBV10-3, with D possibly being TRBD1 (5 bases). The germline V gene encodes CDR1 ENHRY and CDR2 SYGVKD. The CDR3 runs to 15 residues. The V and J ends lost 0 bases and 0 bases respectively, with 8 bases between them. The CDR3: CAISESGHLNTEAFF. The CDR3 DNA is TGTGCCATCAGTGAGTCTGGACACCTGAACACTGAAGCTTTCTTT.

A word on this clonotype: A single base separates this from a much larger clone, so it may be a read error. The chain uses TRBV7-9 and TRBJ1-5; 7 nucleotides align to TRBD1. The CDR3 length is 13 residues. Germline CDR1 SEHNR, CDR2 FQNEAQ (reference sequence). For the CDR3, the DNA is TGTGCCAGCAACAGGGGACAGAATCAGCCCGAGCATTTT. Residues: CASNRGQNQPEHF.

This clonotype was detected ten times or more. V gene TRBV20-1 combines with J gene TRBJ1-1, with D unclear. The CDR3 extends over 13 amino acids. V was clipped by 2 bases and J by 0 bases, with 7 bases between them. CDR1 DFQATT and CDR2 SNEGSKA come from the germline V gene (reference sequence). CDR3 in DNA: TGCAGTGCTAGACGGAGTTTGAACACTGAAGCTTTCTTT. This translates into CSARRSLNTEAFF.

Notes on this clonotype: This clone may be a read error of a much larger clone one base away. V usage is TRBV20-1 and J usage is TRBJ2-7; either TRBD1 or TRBD2 may fit D (5 bases each). The V gene's germline CDR1 is DFQATT and CDR2 SNEGSKA (reference sequence). Deletions cut 0 bases from V and 3 bases from J, with 9 bases between. The CDR3 is 13 residues long. CDR3 sequence: CSAREHGGYEQYF. The CDR3 region has the DNA TGCAGTGCTAGAGAACATGGGGGCTACGAGCAGTACTTC.

This clonotype was seen only a few times. The genes are TRBV10-3 and TRBJ2-3; D not certain. Germline V lookup: CDR1 ENHRY, CDR2 SYGVKD. This CDR3 has 14 amino acids. V lost 4 bases and J 4 bases, leaving 12 bases between the germline ends. The CDR3 DNA follows: TGTGCCATCAGTGTGGGTGGGGTCGCAGATACGCAGTATTTT. It specifies CAISVGGVADTQYF.

This clonotype showed up just a few times. V is TRBV12-3 or TRBV12-4 and J is TRBJ2-5; no firm D call. V lost 5 bases, J lost 2 bases, and 15 bases lay in between. The CDR3 length is 15 residues. The chain's CDR3 is CASSPTDISQETQYF. CDR3 DNA sequence: TGTGCCAGCAGTCCCACCGATATCTCTCAAGAGACCCAGTACTTC.

This chain connects TRBV6-1 to TRBJ2-1, with D hard to call. The CDR3 length is 15 residues. V was shortened by 9 bases and J by 4 bases, with 19 bases between the two germline ends. CDR1 and CDR2 (germline): MNHNS, SASEGT. DNA of the CDR3: TGTGCCAGACGACCGACCCTATCTGCGTACAATGAGCAGTTCTTC. It translates to CARRPTLSAYNEQFF.

This clonotype was observed many times. This chain uses TRBV20-1 with TRBJ1-6, with D unclear. The germline V gene has CDR1 DFQATT and CDR2 SNEGSKA (reference sequence). The CDR3 runs to 14 residues. The V gene lost 5 bases and the J gene lost 4 bases, with 12 bases spanning the gap. CDR3 DNA: TGCAGTGCTCACATAAACACGTATAATTCACCCCTCCACTTT. Amino acid sequence: CSAHINTYNSPLHF.